The 14 T cell receptor beta chains below were found in one sample sequenced in a study of Graves' ophthalmopathy and Graves' hyperthyroidism. TCR beta CDR3 amplification used RNA transcripts. Second-round multiplex PCR came after a first-round RT-PCR that employed HTBI primers. Using its own MiXCR run on the multiplex PCR reads, TCRdb lists one record per CDR3 protein. The table has 260,000 or so distinct CDR3 sequences, 45% seen once. The sequenced sample consisted of peripheral blood. The receptors stem from an adult man with Graves' ophthalmopathy.

This clonotype was seen more than once but under ten times. Germline is not matched at one junction end, which may reflect a read error. The J gene is TRBJ2-7, the V gene TRBV5-1; the match to TRBD1 covers 9 bases. Germline V CDR1 and CDR2: SGHRS, YFSETQ. This CDR3 is 14 amino acids long. The CDR3 DNA sequence: TGTGCCAGCAGCCGCTGGGACAGGGAGTACGAGCAGTACTTC. Amino acid sequence: CASSRWDREYEQYF.

This clonotype was counted a few times. The V call is TRBV20-1, the J call TRBJ1-2; D is unclear. V was cut by 1 base and J by 8 bases, with 14 bases left in between. Germline loops: CDR1 DFQATT, CDR2 SNEGSKA (reference sequence). This CDR3 has 13 amino acids. The CDR3 DNA reads TGCAGTGCTAGAGTGGAGGGTTCGGGCGGCTACACCTTC. Protein sequence: CSARVEGSGGYTF.

The table lists this clonotype with a count of one. The chain couples TRBV9 to TRBJ1-4; TRBD1 is a possible D gene (5 bases). This CDR3 comprises 16 residues. V was cut by 0 bases and J by 3 bases, with 12 bases left in between. Germline lookup yields CDR1 SGDLS and CDR2 YYNGEE. CDR3 bases: TGTGCCAGCAGCGTAGGACCAGGGATGGCTAATGAAAAACTGTTTTTT. Protein: CASSVGPGMANEKLFF.

This clonotype occurred a few times. The V and J genes are TRBV10-3 and TRBJ2-7; TRBD2 matches 7 bases. V was pared by 10 bases and J by 0 bases, with 12 bases of the junction left unmatched. The CDR3 is 15 residues long. The germline CDR1 and CDR2 sequences are ENHRY and SYGVKD. DNA of the CDR3: TGTGCCAGCAGGACTCGGGAGGAAGCCTCCTACGAGCAGTACTTC. This translates into CASRTREEASYEQYF.

There are a few counts of this clonotype. The V call is TRBV15, the J call TRBJ1-5; D is unclear. The germline V and J ends were trimmed by 0 bases and 4 bases, with 7 bases remaining between them. The CDR3 covers 14 residues. Germline values: CDR1 LNHNV, CDR2 YYDKDF (reference sequence). The CDR3 coding sequence is TGTGCCACCAGCAGAGATCGGGGTAATCAGCCCCAGCATTTT. This gives the protein CATSRDRGNQPQHF.

The gene calls are TRBV12-3 or TRBV12-4 and TRBJ1-5, with D perhaps TRBD1 (6 bases). The ends were cut back, 3 bases at V and 12 bases at J, with 15 bases in the middle. CDR3 length: 13 amino acids. The CDR3, as DNA: TGTGCCAGCAGTTTGGGACACGGGAAAGTCCAGCATTTT. Translation: CASSLGHGKVQHF.

Remarks on this clonotype: The junction differs from germline at one of its ends, possibly a read error. V gene TRBV10-2 combines with J gene TRBJ1-5, with D possibly matching TRBD1 (5 bases). The germline gives CDR1 WSHSY, CDR2 SAAADI. CDR3 length: 16 residues. The CDR3 sequence: CASSYRDPLSNQPQHF. CDR3 bases: TGTGCCAGCAGTTACCGGGACCCCCTGAGCAATCAGCCCCAGCATTTT.

This clonotype has only a few counts. J is TRBJ2-5 and V is TRBV10-3; D perhaps matches TRBD1 (6 bases). The CDR3 loop spans 13 amino acids. Deletions cut 2 bases from V and 5 bases from J, with 9 bases between. CDR1 and CDR2 from the germline V gene are ENHRY and SYGVKD. The CDR3 coding sequence is TGTGCCATCAGTGAGGAGGGGGAGGAGACCCAGTACTTC. Its protein is CAISEEGEETQYF.

This clonotype was seen only a few times. This chain uses TRBV7-9 with TRBJ2-5, with TRBD1 matching over 10 bases. The germline gives CDR1 SEHNR, CDR2 FQNEAQ (reference sequence). CDR3 length equals 15 residues. Trimming removed 5 bases from V and 5 bases from J; junction bases left unmatched: 8. The CDR3 nucleotides read TGTGCCAGCAGCCCCGGGACAGGGGTGCGGGAGACCCAGTACTTC. Translated, it gives CASSPGTGVRETQYF.

This chain links TRBV7-9 with TRBJ1-2; a weak D match, TRBD1 (6 bases). The germline V gene has CDR1 SEHNR and CDR2 FQNEAQ (reference sequence). The CDR3 sequence is 12 residues long. The ends were cut back, 10 bases at V and 5 bases at J, with 14 bases in the middle. The CDR3 loop is CATTGTEYGYTF. In DNA, the CDR3 is TGTGCCACCACAGGGACTGAATATGGCTACACCTTC.

This clonotype was seen more than once but under ten times. The chain joins TRBV7-9 to TRBJ2-6; 7 positions match TRBD2. The CDR3 covers 15 residues. Germline V lookup: CDR1 SEHNR, CDR2 FQNEAQ (reference sequence). The trim removed 3 bases at V and 4 bases at J, leaving 3 bases unmatched. The CDR3 DNA is TGTGCCAGCAGCTTCCTGGGAGGGGGGGCCAACGTCCTGACTTTC. Translation: CASSFLGGGANVLTF.

V gene TRBV12-3 or TRBV12-4 combines with J gene TRBJ1-1; D may be TRBD1 (5 bases). The CDR3 covers 16 residues. V was shortened by 6 bases and J by 5 bases, with 22 bases between the two germline ends. The CDR3, as DNA: TGTGCCAGCAGGGCTCCGGGACCGAAGAGGAGAACTGAAGCTTTCTTT. Protein sequence: CASRAPGPKRRTEAFF.

At least ten counts were recorded for this clonotype. This chain joins TRBV19 and TRBJ2-2; D may be TRBD1 (6 bases). This CDR3 has 16 residues. V lost 1 base and J lost 3, with 12 bases in between. The germline V gene encodes CDR1 LNHDA and CDR2 SQIVND (reference sequence). CDR3 coding DNA: TGTGCCAGTAGTATAGGGGACATCACGTACACCGGGGAGCTGTTTTTT. Its protein product is CASSIGDITYTGELFF.

The sample holds a few counts of this clonotype. The V and J genes are TRBV6-5 and TRBJ1-1; D is uncertain. Germline V CDR1 and CDR2: MNHEY, SVGAGI. This CDR3 is built from 12 residues. Between the trimmed V and J ends, which lost 4 bases and 3 bases, there was a span of 6 bases. The CDR3 protein is CASSSLDTEAFF. CDR3 DNA: TGTGCCAGCAGTTCCCTCGACACTGAAGCTTTCTTT.